One and the same sample provided the 26 T cell receptor beta chains below, sequenced in a study of T cells in Graves' hyperthyroidism and ophthalmopathy (dated by TCRdb to about 2019). Receptor libraries were prepared by multiplex PCR. The sequencer listed for this sample is Illumina HiSeq 2000. The TCR beta CDR3 regions were amplified from the RNA transcripts. The TCR CDR3 was subjected to a first round of RT-PCR using the HTBI primer set and the Qiagen OneStep RT-PCR kit. The raw public reads went through TCRdb reprocessing: fastp at Q25, MiXCR clone calling, in-frame beta chains kept. Every distinct CDR3 protein forms one entry, paired with its most common genes and DNA. This sample comprises about 98,000 distinct CDR3 sequences, around 37% of them detected only once. Jointly, the top ten make up around 9.6% of the sample. Sequencing was carried out using peripheral blood or thyroid tissue (not recorded which). The receptor source for this set is a woman under 40 with Graves' hyperthyroidism.

The rearrangement links TRBV15 to TRBJ2-5, with 8 bases aligning to TRBD2. The J segment lost 5 bases and the V segment lost 3 bases, leaving 8 bases of the junction unmatched. The CDR3 spans 15 residues. Germline V gene data show CDR1 as LNHNV and CDR2 as YYDKDF (reference sequence). The CDR3 loop is CATSSQDRLAETQYF. In DNA form, the CDR3 reads TGTGCCACCAGCAGCCAAGACCGACTAGCGGAGACCCAGTACTTC.

This clonotype was picked up many times. The chain is built from TRBV10-3 and TRBJ1-2; D uncertain. The CDR3 covers 12 residues. Germline V gene lookup returns CDR1 ENHRY and CDR2 SYGVKD. The V and J ends lost 0 bases and 6 bases respectively, with 5 bases between them. The CDR3: CAISESKNGYTF. For the CDR3, the DNA is TGTGCCATCAGTGAGTCGAAGAATGGCTACACCTTC.

The chain employs TRBV9 and TRBJ2-5; D uncertain. The germline V gene encodes CDR1 SGDLS and CDR2 YYNGEE. V was trimmed by 0 bases and J by 3 bases, leaving 9 bases between them. CDR3 length: 14 residues. The CDR3 DNA follows: TGTGCCAGCAGCGTAGGCAGGATAGAAGAGACCCAGTACTTC. This gives the protein CASSVGRIEETQYF.

This clonotype was found many times. The DNA of the CDR3 is TGTGCCATCGCCACCAGTAGGGCAGGGGCGGACACTGAAGCTTTCTTT. Protein sequence: CAIATSRAGADTEAFF. The chain has TRBV10-3 and TRBJ1-1; D possibly corresponds to TRBD1 (6 bases). Germline-derived CDR1 and CDR2 are ENHRY and SYGVKD. V was shortened by 8 bases and J by 3 bases, with 22 bases between the two germline ends. This CDR3 comprises 16 residues.

This clonotype is labeled medium-sized. The V gene is TRBV20-1, the J gene TRBJ2-5; D possibly corresponds to TRBD1 (6 bases). The CDR3 is made up of 14 amino acids. Trimming removed 4 bases at V and 2 bases at J, with 14 bases between. The germline V gene has CDR1 DFQATT and CDR2 SNEGSKA (reference sequence). The CDR3 loop is CSATRGQGQETQYF. The CDR3, as DNA: TGCAGTGCTACCCGAGGTCAGGGGCAAGAGACCCAGTACTTC.

This clonotype was observed many times. The rearrangement links TRBV24-1 to TRBJ2-7, with 7 nucleotides matching TRBD1. Unmatched junction bases numbered 5, after V lost 4 bases and J lost 3 bases. In germline, CDR1 is KGHDR, CDR2 SFDVKD. The CDR3 is 14 amino acids. CDR3 nucleotide sequence: TGTGCCACCAGTGACAGCCACAGGGGCTACGAGCAGTACTTC. As protein: CATSDSHRGYEQYF.

This clonotype has a count of ten or more. The chain combines TRBV7-9 with TRBJ2-7; TRBD2 aligns across 8 bases. Germline assignment: CDR1 SEHNR and CDR2 FQNEAQ (reference sequence). J was trimmed by 1 base and V by 6 bases; bases with no gene match: 14. This CDR3 comprises 17 residues. Here the CDR3 DNA reads TGTGCCAGCAGTTCCCCCCGGGGGGGAGTGGTTTCCTACGAGCAGTACTTC. Its translation is CASSSPRGGVVSYEQYF.

The V gene is TRBV20-1, the J gene TRBJ2-7; 10 nucleotides align to TRBD2. The V and J ends lost 3 bases and 4 bases, in that order; junction bases with no gene match: 6. This CDR3 has 14 amino acids. The germline V gene encodes CDR1 DFQATT and CDR2 SNEGSKA (reference sequence). CDR3 bases: TGCAGTGCTAGGTTTGGAGCGGGAGGGTACGAGCAGTACTTC. Its protein product is CSARFGAGGYEQYF.

J is TRBJ2-7 and V is TRBV5-1; D may be TRBD2 (5 bases). Germline V gene data show CDR1 as SGHRS and CDR2 as YFSETQ. Trimming took off 0 bases at V and 9 bases at J, with 16 bases between the two ends. This CDR3 has 14 residues. CDR3: CASSLENSEGSQYF. The CDR3 DNA reads TGCGCCAGCAGCTTGGAGAACAGCGAGGGCTCGCAGTACTTC.

This clonotype was detected ten times or more. Germline and junction disagree at one end, which may indicate a read error. The chain is built from TRBV27 and TRBJ2-5; tentatively, D is TRBD2 (6 bases). The CDR3 covers 13 residues. The germline V gene encodes CDR1 MNHEY and CDR2 SMNVEV (reference sequence). This chain's CDR3 is CASSWGVQETQYF. CDR3 nucleotide sequence: TGCGCCAGCAGCTGGGGGGTTCAAGAGACCCAGTACTTC.

This sequence joins TRBV20-1 and TRBJ1-2; no firm D call. V lost 6 bases, J lost 5 bases, and 16 bases lay in between. The CDR3 length is 13 residues. Per the germline V gene, CDR1 is DFQATT and CDR2 is SNEGSKA (reference sequence). CDR3 amino acids: CSASSTAGYGYTF. The CDR3 region has the DNA TGCAGTGCCAGCAGTACGGCTGGATATGGCTACACCTTC.

This clonotype was observed at least ten times. The rearrangement uses TRBV3-1 and TRBJ2-7, with D maybe TRBD1 (6 bases). This CDR3 is 14 amino acids long. CDR1 is LGHDT, CDR2 YNNKEL, per germline (reference sequence). V lost 0 bases, J lost 6 bases, and 12 bases lay in between. The CDR3 DNA reads as TGTGCCAGCAGCCAAGAGCCTGGGACACCCGAGCAGTACTTC. Amino acid sequence: CASSQEPGTPEQYF.

This clonotype showed up many times. The rearrangement uses TRBV7-2 and TRBJ2-7, with D possibly being TRBD2 (6 bases). Germline CDR1 is SGHTA and CDR2 is FQGNSA. The germline V and J ends were trimmed by 3 bases and 2 bases, with 17 bases remaining between them. The CDR3 sequence is 16 residues long. For the CDR3, the DNA is TGTGCCAGCAGCTTTGGTGCTAGTGGAGGGACCTACGAGCAGTACTTC. This sequence encodes CASSFGASGGTYEQYF. Based on the CDR3 plus reference TRBV7-2 and TRBJ2-7, the full variable domain is GAGVSQSPSNKVTEKGKDVELRCDPISGHTALYWYRQSLGQGLEFLIYFQGNSAPDKSGLPSDRFSAERTGGSVSTLTIQRTQQEDSAVYLCASSFGASGGTYEQYFGPGTRLTVT.

For this clonotype: The CDR3 does not end in the conserved phenylalanine or tryptophan, so this is likely a read error. The chain uses TRBV6-4 and TRBJ1-2, with 7 bases matching TRBD1. J gave up 8 bases and V 4 bases, and 10 bases lay outside the gene matches. CDR1 is MRHNA and CDR2 is SNTAGT in the germline V gene. This CDR3 spans 14 amino acids. The CDR3 reads CASSVAGQPGGYTL. Written as DNA, the CDR3 is TGTGCCAGCAGTGTAGCGGGACAGCCGGGGGGCTACACCCTC.

This clonotype was seen at least ten times. The genes are TRBV5-1 and TRBJ2-7; 13 bases are a match to TRBD2. J gave up 6 bases and V 3 bases, and 12 bases lay outside the gene matches. Germline V gene sequence: CDR1 SGHRS, CDR2 YFSETQ. The CDR3 is 17 residues long. This CDR3 is CASSYGLAGAGFSEQYF. The CDR3 region has the DNA TGCGCCAGCAGCTACGGACTAGCGGGAGCTGGTTTTTCCGAGCAGTACTTC. Variable domain in full (rest from reference TRBV5-1 and TRBJ2-7): KAGVTQTPRYLIKTRGQQVTLSCSPISGHRSVSWYQQTPGQGLQFLFEYFSETQRNKGNFPGRFSGRQFSNSRSEMNVSTLELGDSALYLCASSYGLAGAGFSEQYFGPGTRLTVT.

On this clonotype: A read error is likely, as this CDR3 ends without the conserved phenylalanine or tryptophan. The chain combines TRBV29-1 with TRBJ2-7; the match to TRBD2 covers 9 bases. Germline assignment: CDR1 SQVTM and CDR2 ANQGSEA. V trimming: 0 bases; J trimming: 4 bases; junction bases outside the gene matches: 10. This CDR3 region has 16 residues. CDR3 amino acids: CSVEDEGRGGAYEQYS. CDR3 in DNA: TGCAGCGTTGAAGACGAGGGGCGGGGGGGAGCATACGAGCAGTACTCC.

The gene calls are TRBV9 and TRBJ1-5; D is uncertain. Between the trimmed V and J ends, which lost 0 bases and 5 bases, there was a span of 9 bases. Germline assignment: CDR1 SGDLS and CDR2 YYNGEE. This CDR3 is 14 amino acids long. Here the CDR3 reads CASSVGGAYQPQHF. CDR3 DNA: TGTGCCAGCAGCGTAGGGGGTGCGTATCAGCCCCAGCATTTT. The full variable domain, completed using reference TRBV9 and TRBJ1-5, is DSGVTQTPKHLITATGQRVTLRCSPRSGDLSVYWYQQSLDQGLQFLIQYYNGEERAKGNILERFSAQQFPDLHSELNLSSLELGDSALYFCASSVGGAYQPQHFGDGTRLSIL.

The sample holds one count of this clonotype. At one of its ends the junction is not consistent with the germline gene, which may arise from a read error. V is TRBV6-1 and J is TRBJ2-3; tentatively, D is TRBD1 (5 bases). CDR1 MNHNS and CDR2 SASEGT come from the germline V gene. The CDR3 length is 12 residues. The DNA for the CDR3 is TGTGCCAGCAGTCATGGCACAGGTACGCAGTATTTT. It encodes CASSHGTGTQYF.

This clonotype was seen many times. The V call is TRBV5-1, the J call TRBJ1-5; D is possibly TRBD1 (5 bases). The CDR3 totals 15 residues. CDR1 and CDR2 (germline): SGHRS, YFSETQ. Trimming left V 0 bases short and J 6 bases short, with 13 bases between. The CDR3 sequence is CASSLEAGTGQPQHF. CDR3 DNA: TGCGCCAGCAGCTTGGAGGCTGGGACCGGTCAGCCCCAGCATTTT.

This clonotype was counted between two and nine times. The chain combines TRBV5-4 with TRBJ2-3; 7 bases align to TRBD2. Trimming removed 4 bases from V and 2 bases from J; junction bases left unmatched: 7. The CDR3 runs to 15 residues. Per the germline V gene, CDR1 is SGHNT and CDR2 is YYREEE (reference sequence). The CDR3, as DNA: TGTGCCAGCAGCCCTGCTAGCGGACCCACAGATACGCAGTATTTT. It encodes CASSPASGPTDTQYF.

To note about this clonotype: One junction end does not reproduce the germline sequence, and a read error may be involved. This chain uses TRBV5-1 with TRBJ1-2; no reliable D call. CDR1 and CDR2 (germline): SGHRS, YFSETQ. The CDR3 is 15 amino acids. The CDR3 protein is CASSLASQDDYGHTF. Here the CDR3 DNA reads TGCGCCAGCAGCTTAGCGTCCCAGGACGATTATGGCCACACCTTC.

The V call is TRBV20-1, the J call TRBJ2-6, with 8 bases aligning to TRBD1. The germline CDR1 and CDR2 sequences are DFQATT and SNEGSKA (reference sequence). After removal of 2 bases from V and 0 bases from J, the junction contained 9 bases not matched to a gene. CDR3 length: 18 residues. In DNA, the CDR3 is TGCAGTGCTAGATCACTCGGGACAGGCCGCTCTGGGGCCAACGTCCTGACTTTC. It yields the protein CSARSLGTGRSGANVLTF.

Regarding this clonotype: The conserved final phenylalanine or tryptophan is absent from the CDR3, which likely points to a read error. The chain combines TRBV7-8 with TRBJ2-3; 11 bases align to TRBD2. The CDR3 is 17 residues long. Germline lookup yields CDR1 SGHVS and CDR2 FQNEAQ. DNA of the CDR3: TGTGTCAGCAGCTTAGGTAGCGGGAGGGCCTCCGCAGATACGCAGTATCTT. It is translated as CVSSLGSGRASADTQYL.

This clonotype rates as medium-sized (0.01 to 0.1%). The genes are TRBV7-2 and TRBJ2-7; 12 bases align to TRBD2. CDR1 and CDR2 (germline): SGHTA, FQGNSA. V gave up 5 bases and J gave up 7 bases; unmatched junction bases: 9. This CDR3 has 15 amino acids. The chain's CDR3 is CASSRWAGLAGEQYF. The CDR3 nucleotides read TGTGCCAGCAGCCGATGGGCGGGACTAGCGGGTGAGCAGTACTTC.

This clonotype has a count of ten or more. This chain links TRBV25-1 with TRBJ2-3; D is unclear. CDR1 is MGHDK and CDR2 is SYGVNS in the germline V gene. This CDR3 is built from 12 residues. Between the trimmed V and J ends, which lost 4 bases and 2 bases, there was a span of 4 bases. The CDR3 sequence is CASSALTDTQYF. The CDR3 bases are TGTGCCAGCAGTGCCCTCACAGATACGCAGTATTTT.

The V and J genes are TRBV11-2 and TRBJ1-2; 8 positions match TRBD1. CDR1 is SGHAT, CDR2 FQNNGV, per germline. The ends lost 5 bases at V and 2 bases at J; junction bases unmatched: 10. The CDR3 is made up of 16 amino acids. CDR3 amino acids: CASSPSAGGQNYGYTF. CDR3 nucleotide sequence: TGTGCCAGCAGCCCGTCGGCAGGGGGCCAAAACTATGGCTACACCTTC.